This TCR beta chain was retrieved from a study of radiotherapy plus CTLA-4 blockade in lung cancer. The wider study: With 30% to 40% of patients having disease control, objective responses were seen in roughly 18%. General study points: There was expansion of tumor-derived TCR clones in blood after radiotherapy plus ipilimumab. Reports identified early blood T cell clone dynamics, with interferon-beta, as the best response predictor.

TCRdb's copy holds only in-frame clones and misses some; the assay was immunoSEQ multiplex PCR. The sample consists of tens of thousands of clones, roughly 86% of them appearing once. A word on this clone: Its antigen is still unknown.

Focal radiation and CTLA-4 blockade (ipilimumab) were tested in chemo-refractory metastatic non-small-cell lung cancer patients. The source was peripheral blood, collected from a patient treated with radiotherapy plus ipilimumab. This receptor was taken from a human donor with non-small cell lung cancer that progressed on radiotherapy plus ipilimumab.

CDR3 region: CASSLLFGTSGNEQFF. Here the CDR3 DNA reads TGCGCCAGCAGCCTGCTATTCGGGACTAGCGGGAATGAGCAGTTCTTC. The chain is built from TRBV4-1 and TRBJ2-1, with 12 bases identical to TRBD2. Unmatched junction bases numbered 8, after V lost 4 bases and J lost 7 bases. Germline V gives CDR1 MGHRA, CDR2 YSYEKL. This CDR3 has 16 residues.